Detailed here is one TCR beta chain. This clonotype was observed at least ten times. What this receptor recognizes is not known. The record has no base qualities; no much larger clone is one base away. Via the germline V gene (reference sequence), CDR1 is LGHDT and CDR2 YNNKEL. Reading from cysteine to phenylalanine, the CDR3 counts 13 amino acids. The CDR3 DNA has 39 bases and is translated from base 1. The trim is 4 bases for V and 6 bases for J, with a gap of 13 bases between the germline ends. Every donor was a healthy Caucasian. The twin cohort consisted of three pairs of female monozygotic twins, all aged about 18 to 29 years. The RNA used for TCR libraries was isolated from peripheral blood mononuclear cells. This sample is drawn from a study of identical twins (dated by TCRdb to 2015 to 2016). Some background on the complete study: To test whether fetal clonotypes persist, the study used deep sequencing on TCR alpha and beta repertoires from monozygotic twins, unrelated adults of various ages, and cord blood. Replicate twin experiments were performed at different times using different library preparation protocols to rule out contamination. Study-wide conclusions, independent of this receptor: Conclusions relied on cross-sectional statistical analysis, since the same donors could not be followed over many years. In monozygotic twins, recombination models systematically underestimated out-of-frame TCR alpha sharing, but the models matched the sharing seen between unrelated individuals. Out-of-frame TCR alpha sequences shared between twins showed an excess of low generation-probability sequences compared with coincidental sharing between unrelated individuals. A weaker excess of twin sharing was found in beta out-of-frame sequences because the signal-to-noise ratio was lowered by fewer shared sequences. Abundant cord blood beta clonotypes carried fewer insertions; young adult naive repertoires showed a weaker similar trend, while memory repertoires showed none. Invariant T cells such as MAIT and iNKT could partly confound zero-insertion analyses, though diverse VJ usage argued against this for most clonotypes.

The receptor library was made with 5' RACE. This sample was sequenced with an Illumina HiSeq 2000. A universal primer binding site was added through template switching, and the final cDNA carried a unique molecular identifier so that TCR cDNA molecules could be counted accurately. First-strand cDNA for TCR alpha and beta chains was synthesized from specific primers in the conserved constant-segment region. Each cDNA library was double barcoded, with a SMART-Mk sample barcode plus Illumina barcodes, to control for contamination. TruSeq adapter sequences and Illumina sample barcodes were added in two successive PCR steps. The TCR alpha and beta cDNA libraries were sequenced on the Illumina HiSeq platform using custom primers. The original methods were these. MiGEC was used to process raw reads and extract unique molecular identifiers, and MiXCR was used to find CDR3 positions. For each individual, recombination models were inferred using an EM algorithm with the repgenHMM and IGoR tools. The tcR package in R was used for shared clonotype analysis, with sharing normalized by the product of cloneset sizes. To study raw recombination free of thymic and clonal selection effects, out-of-frame nonproductive sequences were analyzed. Using fastp trimming at Q25 and MiXCR clonotype assembly, TCRdb reanalyzed the public sequencing data and kept in-frame beta chains. Identical CDR3 protein sequences are pooled into one entry, listed with their most common genes and DNA. These V and J calls originate from TCRdb's pipeline instead of the authors' own analysis. Here the sample has over 550,000 distinct CDR3 sequences; about 7.6% occur a single time. The top ten hold about 1.5% of the sample.

The same specimen was also included in a second study, on yellow fever vaccine responses in identical twins. The second study's paper adds: The T cell response to vaccination in identical twins was reported by the authors to appear partly convergent and partly personalized. In the study, vaccine-responding T cell clones were precisely tracked in identical twins.

Sequencing was carried out using PBMCs. This TCR derives from a woman between 18 and 29 years old in good health. The sequence joins TRBV3-1 to TRBJ2-7; TRBD1 is a possible D gene, resting on 6 matching bases. The CDR3 reads CASSLPWGLEQYF. The bases are TGTGCCAGCAGCCTACCTTGGGGGCTCGAGCAGTACTTC.